This TCR beta chain was sequenced during a study of Ad26.COV2.S vaccination and SARS-CoV-2 variants. Overall study context: Ad26.COV2.S was injected intramuscularly once or twice, 56 days apart.

The assay was immunoSEQ multiplex PCR, and TCRdb's table has in-frame clones only and misses some. The profile covers hundreds of thousands of clones, with about nine tenths appearing a single time and roughly 3.1% taken by the ten largest. The treatment is: roughly 20 received Ad26.COV2.S at low or high dose, single or two shots; roughly five received placebo; per-sample allocation not given. The investigators took samples on day 63 after the first vaccine or placebo injection. The CDR3 is 14 residues long. The ends were cut back, 2 bases at V and 4 bases at J, with 13 bases in the middle. The germline gives CDR1 SGHKS, CDR2 YYEKEE (reference sequence).

The receptor comes from a person between 18 and 65 years old who received the Ad26.COV2.S COVID-19 vaccine or a placebo. This specimen was peripheral blood, taken in a trial of Ad26.COV2.S vaccine versus placebo. The J gene is TRBJ2-7, the V gene TRBV5-5; tentatively, D is TRBD2 (6 bases). The CDR3 region has the DNA TGTGCCAGCAGCTTAGTGGCGGGGAAATACGAGCAGTACTTC. Its protein product is CASSLVAGKYEQYF. Based on the CDR3 plus reference TRBV5-5 and TRBJ2-7, the full variable domain is DAGVTQSPTHLIKTRGQQVTLRCSPISGHKSVSWYQQVLGQGPQFIFQYYEKEERGRGNFPDRFSARQFPNYSSELNVNALLLGDSALYLCASSLVAGKYEQYFGPGTRLTVT.